Listed here is a single T cell receptor (beta chain). Its target is not known. These data come from a study of OX40 agonist ivuxolimab in advanced cancers. General study points: Expanded peripheral T cells had an undetermined antigen specificity. Among the lowest peripheral clonal expansion occurred in 0.1-3.0 mg/kg partial responders. With doses of 0.1 to 3.0 mg/kg, CD4+ and CD8+ blood T cells had undergone clonal expansion by week 6.

Assay used: immunoSEQ multiplex PCR; TCRdb lists only in-frame clones, some missing. The repertoire has about 76,000 clones, around 87% of them found once; the top ten carry roughly 0.98%. Sampling of blood occurred at baseline, cycle 4 day 1, and cycle 7 day 1. Germline V gives CDR1 MDHEN, CDR2 SYDVKM. V gave up 8 bases and J gave up 7 bases; unmatched junction bases: 13. CDR3 size: 14 residues. This specimen consisted of CD4+ or CD8+ T cells sorted from blood, obtained in a trial of the OX40 agonist ivuxolimab. This chain connects TRBV28 to TRBJ2-7; the match to TRBD1 covers 8 bases. The clonotype originates from an adult with an advanced solid tumor such as melanoma, head and neck, liver or kidney cancer. The CDR3 DNA is TGTGCCAGCTTCCTGGGTCAGGGGGCGTTTGAGCAGTACTTC. This encodes CASFLGQGAFEQYF.